Following are 14 T cell receptor beta chains from one sample sequenced in a study of T-cell memory formation after mild COVID-19. TCRdb itself ran the 5' RACE reads through MiXCR, one entry per CDR3 protein. The table shows some 65,000 distinct CDR3 sequences, with approximately 15% occurring only once. Sequencing input: PBMCs or a T cell subset sorted from them (not recorded which). Receptors originate from an adult woman who had mild COVID-19 (a few samples of this study predate the infection). Cell type and time point are not known.

This clonotype was counted many times. This rearrangement joins TRBV7-9 to TRBJ2-5, with TRBD2 identical over 10 bases. Germline trimming cut 4 bases from V and 2 bases from J; bases unmatched to any gene: 4. Germline lookup yields CDR1 SEHNR and CDR2 FQNEAQ (reference sequence). CDR3 length equals 15 residues. The CDR3 coding sequence is TGTGCCAGCAGCTCCGGACTAGCGGATCAAGAGACCCAGTACTTC. This sequence encodes CASSSGLADQETQYF.

This clonotype was observed a few times. This chain joins TRBV7-9 and TRBJ1-6; possible D gene TRBD1, 5 bases. Trimming took 5 bases from V and 8 from J, leaving 19 bases between them. The CDR3 runs 16 residues. Germline loops: CDR1 SEHNR, CDR2 FQNEAQ (reference sequence). The CDR3 DNA reads as TGTGCCAGCAGCCATCCGTTGGAAGGGGCTGATTCACCCCTCCACTTT. This encodes CASSHPLEGADSPLHF.

This clonotype was recorded a few times. The chain couples TRBV20-1 to TRBJ2-1; D ambiguous. This CDR3 is 14 amino acids long. V lost 0 bases to trimming and J lost 7 bases, with 13 bases between them. Germline V gene sequence: CDR1 DFQATT, CDR2 SNEGSKA (reference sequence). The CDR3 loop reads CSARDHMAQNEQFF. DNA of the CDR3: TGCAGTGCTAGAGATCACATGGCTCAGAATGAGCAGTTCTTC.

The chain recombines TRBV9 with TRBJ2-5; 12 nucleotides line up with TRBD1. Germline CDR1 and CDR2: SGDLS and YYNGEE. This CDR3 region has 15 residues. Unmatched junction bases numbered 4, after V lost 2 bases and J lost 5 bases. The CDR3 protein is CASSVGTGGEETQYF. The CDR3 coding sequence is TGTGCCAGCAGCGTTGGGACAGGGGGCGAGGAGACCCAGTACTTC.

This clonotype was seen many times. The V gene is TRBV19, the J gene TRBJ2-1; TRBD1 matches at 7 bases. This CDR3 is 14 amino acids long. CDR1 and CDR2 from the germline V gene are LNHDA and SQIVND (reference sequence). The V gene end was trimmed by 3 bases and the J gene end by 6 bases; junction bases not matched to a gene: 5. The CDR3 bases are TGTGCCAGTAGTATGGACACAGGGGTCAATGAGCAGTTCTTC. Translating it yields CASSMDTGVNEQFF.

The chain employs TRBV27 and TRBJ2-1; 11 nucleotides align to TRBD2. Germline V gene sequence: CDR1 MNHEY, CDR2 SMNVEV (reference sequence). The CDR3 length is 15 residues. Unmatched junction bases numbered 7, after V lost 7 bases and J lost 5 bases. The CDR3 coding sequence is TGTGCCAGCACTTTCGGGACTAGCGGTAACAATGAGCAGTTCTTC. As protein: CASTFGTSGNNEQFF.

This chain connects TRBV11-2 to TRBJ2-7; perhaps TRBD1 as D (6 bases). Germline CDR1 SGHAT, CDR2 FQNNGV. V was clipped by 2 bases and J by 1 base, with 15 bases between them. There are 16 residues in the CDR3. CDR3: CASSLSQGTKSYEQYF. CDR3 sequence (DNA): TGTGCCAGCAGCTTATCGCAGGGGACGAAATCCTACGAGCAGTACTTC.

This clonotype showed up many times. V usage is TRBV4-3 and J usage is TRBJ2-1; D uncertain. V lost 3 bases to trimming and J lost 9 bases, with 9 bases between them. Germline V gene data show CDR1 as LGHNA and CDR2 as YSLEER. The CDR3 has 12 amino acids. DNA for the CDR3: TGCGCCAGCAGCCAGATAAAGGGTGAGCAGTTCTTC. It specifies CASSQIKGEQFF.

The chain is built from TRBV7-6 and TRBJ2-1; no clear D. The V and J ends lost 5 bases and 8 bases respectively, with 10 bases between them. Germline CDR1 reads SGHVS; CDR2 reads FNYEAQ. The CDR3 is made up of 12 amino acids. The CDR3 protein is CASSPEVDEQFF. The CDR3 DNA is TGTGCCAGCAGCCCTGAAGTCGATGAGCAGTTCTTC.

This sequence joins TRBV27 and TRBJ2-7, with D perhaps matching TRBD2 (6 bases). Germline V gives CDR1 MNHEY, CDR2 SMNVEV (reference sequence). The CDR3 runs 14 residues. V lost 5 bases and J 2 bases, leaving 13 bases between the germline ends. In nucleotides, the CDR3 is TGTGCCAGCAGTCCCGGGGGTGGAACCTACGAGCAGTACTTC. This encodes CASSPGGGTYEQYF.

This clonotype turned up a few times. The chain carries TRBV7-6 and TRBJ2-3; 11 bases match TRBD2. Unmatched junction bases numbered 15, after V lost 5 bases and J lost 8 bases. Germline CDR1 SGHVS, CDR2 FNYEAQ. The CDR3 consists of 17 residues. The CDR3 DNA is TGTGCCAGCAGCCCCGGGACTAGCGGAACGTGGCCAAGTACGCAGTATTTT. This translates into CASSPGTSGTWPSTQYF.

This clonotype has more than one count but fewer than ten. V usage is TRBV24-1 and J usage is TRBJ2-1; 10 nucleotides line up with TRBD2. Germline loops: CDR1 KGHDR, CDR2 SFDVKD. V was pared by 5 bases and J by 8 bases, with 14 bases of the junction left unmatched. The CDR3 covers 17 residues. CDR3: CATSVISGGSNGDEQFF. Written as DNA, the CDR3 is TGTGCCACCAGTGTCATTAGCGGGGGGTCGAACGGCGATGAGCAGTTCTTC.

The chain recombines TRBV12-3 or TRBV12-4 with TRBJ1-6; D is uncertain. V lost 2 bases and J lost 8, with 13 bases in between. The CDR3 extends over 15 amino acids. As DNA, the CDR3 is TGTGCCAGCAGTTTAAGCCCCTCTGCGGATTCACCCCTCCACTTT. It specifies CASSLSPSADSPLHF.

The chain joins TRBV5-1 to TRBJ2-2; 7 bases agree with TRBD1. The CDR3 consists of 14 residues. The germline V gene encodes CDR1 SGHRS and CDR2 YFSETQ. V shed 4 bases, J shed 4 bases, and the junction held 4 bases outside the gene matches. The DNA of the CDR3 is TGCGCCAGCAGCCCACAGGGGCCCACCGGGGAGCTGTTTTTT. This gives the protein CASSPQGPTGELFF.